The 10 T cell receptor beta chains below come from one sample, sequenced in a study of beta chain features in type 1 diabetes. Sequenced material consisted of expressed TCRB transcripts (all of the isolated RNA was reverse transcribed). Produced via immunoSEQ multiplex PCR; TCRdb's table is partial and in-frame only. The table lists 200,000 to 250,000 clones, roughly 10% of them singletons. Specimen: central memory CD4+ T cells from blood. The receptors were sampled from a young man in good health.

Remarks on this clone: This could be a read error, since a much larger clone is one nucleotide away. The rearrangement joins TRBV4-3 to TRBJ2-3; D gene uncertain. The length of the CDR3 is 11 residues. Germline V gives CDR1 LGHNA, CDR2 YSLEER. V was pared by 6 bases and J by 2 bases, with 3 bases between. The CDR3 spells CASSYTDTQYF. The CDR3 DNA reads TGCGCCAGCAGTTACACAGATACGCAGTATTTT.

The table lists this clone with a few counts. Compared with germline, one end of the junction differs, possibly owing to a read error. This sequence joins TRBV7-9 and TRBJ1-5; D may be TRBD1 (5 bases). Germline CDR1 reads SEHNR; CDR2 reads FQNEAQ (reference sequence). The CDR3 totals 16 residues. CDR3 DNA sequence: TGTTCCAGCAGCAAGGCCACCGGGACCTTCAATCAGCCCCAGCATTTT. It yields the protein CSSSKATGTFNQPQHF.

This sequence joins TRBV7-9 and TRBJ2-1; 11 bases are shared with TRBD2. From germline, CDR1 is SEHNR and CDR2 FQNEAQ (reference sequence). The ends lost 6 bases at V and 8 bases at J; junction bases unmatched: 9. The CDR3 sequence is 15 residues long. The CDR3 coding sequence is TGTGCCAGCAGGCCTATAGCGGGAGGGAGAGATGAGCAGTTCTTC. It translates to CASRPIAGGRDEQFF.

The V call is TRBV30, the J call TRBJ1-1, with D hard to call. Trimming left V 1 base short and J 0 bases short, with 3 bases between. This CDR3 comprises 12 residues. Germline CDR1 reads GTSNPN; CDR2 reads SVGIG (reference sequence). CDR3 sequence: CAWSAMNTEAFF. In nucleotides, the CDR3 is TGTGCCTGGAGTGCAATGAACACTGAAGCTTTCTTT.

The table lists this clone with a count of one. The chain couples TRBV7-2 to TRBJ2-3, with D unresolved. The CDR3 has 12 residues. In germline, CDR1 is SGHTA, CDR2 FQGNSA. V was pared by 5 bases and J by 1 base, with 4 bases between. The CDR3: CASSRRTDTQYF. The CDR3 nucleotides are TGTGCCAGCAGCCGACGCACAGATACGCAGTATTTT. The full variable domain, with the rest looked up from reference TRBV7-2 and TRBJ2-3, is GAGVSQSPSNKVTEKGKDVELRCDPISGHTALYWYRQSLGQGLEFLIYFQGNSAPDKSGLPSDRFSAERTGGSVSTLTIQRTQQEDSAVYLCASSRRTDTQYFGPGTRLTVL.

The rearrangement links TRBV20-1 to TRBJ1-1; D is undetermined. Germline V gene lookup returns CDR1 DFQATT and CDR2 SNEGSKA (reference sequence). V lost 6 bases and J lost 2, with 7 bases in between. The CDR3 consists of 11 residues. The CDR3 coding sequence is TGCAGTGCCAACTTTAACACTGAAGCTTTCTTT. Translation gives CSANFNTEAFF.

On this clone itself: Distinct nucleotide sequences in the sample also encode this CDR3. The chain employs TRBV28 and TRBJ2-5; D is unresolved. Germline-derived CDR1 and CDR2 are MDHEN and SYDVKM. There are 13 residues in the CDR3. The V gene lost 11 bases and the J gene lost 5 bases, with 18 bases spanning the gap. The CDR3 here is CALGLGQGETQYF. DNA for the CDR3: TGTGCCCTCGGATTGGGTCAAGGGGAGACCCAGTACTTC.

CDR3 coding DNA: TGTGCCAGCAGTGCCACTAGTTCCCGAGAGACCCAGTACTTC. Translating gives CASSATSSRETQYF. This chain connects TRBV6-1 to TRBJ2-5; weak D call: TRBD2 (5 bases). The CDR3 is 14 residues long. The ends were cut back, 4 bases at V and 4 bases at J, with 13 bases in the middle. CDR1 and CDR2 (germline): MNHNS, SASEGT.

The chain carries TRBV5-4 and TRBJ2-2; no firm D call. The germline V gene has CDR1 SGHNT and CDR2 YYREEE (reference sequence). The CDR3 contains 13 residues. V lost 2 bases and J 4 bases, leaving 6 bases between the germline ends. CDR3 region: CASSFERTGELFF. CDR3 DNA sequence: TGTGCCAGCAGCTTTGAACGCACCGGGGAGCTGTTTTTT.

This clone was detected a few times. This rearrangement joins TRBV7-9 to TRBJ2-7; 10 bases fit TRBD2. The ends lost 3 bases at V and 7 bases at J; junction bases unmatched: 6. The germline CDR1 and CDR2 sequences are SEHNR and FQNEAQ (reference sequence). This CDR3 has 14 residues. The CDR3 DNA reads TGTGCCAGCAGCTTTACTAGCGGGGCCTCGGAGCAGTACTTC. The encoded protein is CASSFTSGASEQYF.